The clone carrying this T cell receptor beta chain came up a few times. The antigen is undetermined. Germline DNA was also extracted, while the blood RNA originated from unsorted whole blood. The data are from a study of tumor-infiltrating lymphocytes in primary liver carcinoma. Study as a whole: Surgical resection was used to treat these primary liver carcinoma patients.

This CDR3 spans 15 amino acids. Germline-derived CDR1 and CDR2 are MNHNS and SASEGT. V lost 7 bases to trimming and J lost 2 bases; unmatched junction nucleotides: 6. From roughly 500 ng total RNA, TCR beta cDNA was generated with a primer in the constant region. For TCR beta, libraries were produced by three nested multiplex PCR rounds using slightly modified ARM-PCR. The study ran its first two PCR rounds for approximately 11 cycles each, using TRBV1-TRBV30 forward primers and a C-beta reverse primer. One entry per CDR3 protein results from TCRdb running MiXCR on the multiplex PCR reads. The sample yields fewer than 350,000 distinct CDR3 sequences, 65% seen once. The study's findings and limits: Top-250-clone fractions were significantly higher in tumors than in blood (p = 0.039). Overlap in tumor-adjacent and tumor-blood pairs fell below that of tumor region pairs.

V usage is TRBV6-1 and J usage is TRBJ2-7, with TRBD2 matching 12 bases. Sequencing used peripheral blood. The receptor was isolated from a middle-aged man with primary liver carcinoma and hepatitis B virus infection. CDR3 DNA: TGTGCCAGCATTACTCTAGCGGGAGGGCCCTACGAGCAGTACTTC. It is translated as CASITLAGGPYEQYF.